The rows below give T cell receptor beta chains drawn from one sample of a study of cytomegalovirus exposure and HLA in healthy donors. Some clones are missing from TCRdb's copy, which holds only in-frame ones; the method was immunoSEQ multiplex PCR. Of about 190,000 clones listed, 60% to 85% are singletons. Sequencing was done on a sample of PBMCs. Receptors originate from a woman aged 18-29 years in good health and CMV-seronegative. Both conserved end residues are part of each CDR3.

>TRBJ1-4|TRBV19
CASSPRDLNEKLFF
>TRBJ1-4|TRBV5-6
CASSRQGVDNEKLFF
>TRBJ1-3|TRBV5-4
CASSGDRYSGNTIYF
>TRBJ2-7|TRBV7-9
CASSDSILTYEQYF
>TRBJ1-6|TRBV5-1
CASSSTRTGGYNSPLHF
>TRBJ1-4|TRBV2
CASSDPTGDEKLFF
>TRBJ2-7|TRBV5-4
CASSLTGSSYEQYF
>TRBJ2-5|TRBV29-1
CSIVTSGGQETQYF
>TRBJ2-1|TRBV5-1
CASSLEAGGDYNEQFF
>TRBJ1-5|TRBV27
CASSLGGVHNQPQHF
>TRBJ2-1|TRBV7-3
CASSPEVAYNEQFF
>TRBJ1-5|TRBV7-2
CASSVGLNQPQHF
>TRBJ2-3|TRBV27
CASRLNTDTQYF
>TRBJ2-3|TRBV27
CASSPGLAGTTGAQYF
>TRBJ2-1|TRBV19
CASSQGTSVISNEQFF
>TRBJ1-3|TRBV15
CATSTPREEATGNTIYF
>TRBJ1-2|TRBV5-6
CASTRGGYGYTF
>TRBJ2-5|TRBV14
CASSSDTGYQETQYF
>TRBJ1-2|TRBV28
CASSSKRRGYTF
>TRBJ1-2|TRBV19
CASIPTTGSYGYTF
>TRBJ1-4|TRBV6-1
CASSRRGEKLFF
>TRBJ2-2|TRBV5-1
CASSLADRAHGELFF
>TRBJ1-6|TRBV4-1
CASSQGSQINSPLHF
>TRBJ2-1|TRBV4-2
CASSQTSGRAQWTYNEQFF
>TRBJ2-7|TRBV11-3
CASSFGGEGEQYF
>TRBJ2-5|TRBV27
CASSTWGQGLRETQYF
>TRBJ1-1|TRBV18
CASSPYRGAMNTEAFF
>TRBJ1-5|TRBV18
CASSPGGGPAQPQHF
>TRBJ1-6|TRBV10-1
CASPPLEGARLNSPLHF
>TRBJ2-5|TRBV5-1
CASSLAGTSGGAGTQYF
>TRBJ2-3|TRBV28
CASSPGLAGITDTQYF
>TRBJ2-3|TRBV7-3
CASSLTGAGTDTQYF
>TRBJ2-2|TRBV9
CASSATSGRKTGELFF
>TRBJ1-5|TRBV7-9
CASINTGQPQHF